This T cell receptor (beta chain) was found in a study of shared clonotypes between healthy human individuals. Regarding the study as a whole: Clonotypes that were shared across several donors made up around 5% of naive CD4 clonotypes.

TCRdb's copy holds only in-frame clones and misses some; the assay was immunoSEQ multiplex PCR. The sample yields around 750,000 clones, roughly 70% seen once. This clone appeared once. Its antigen is currently unknown. Investigators divided CD4+ cells into CD45RA+ naive and CD45RA-negative memory subsets. Sequenced: memory CD4+ T cells sorted from blood. As for subset: CD45RA-negative fraction. The TCR comes from a woman in her thirties in good health.

Here the CDR3 reads CSSVETRGYNEQFF. The CDR3 bases are TGCAGCTCCGTGGAGACTAGGGGCTACAATGAGCAGTTCTTC. This chain links TRBV29-1 with TRBJ2-1; D is possibly TRBD2 (6 bases). The CDR3 runs 14 residues. The ends were cut back, 8 bases at V and 3 bases at J, with 17 bases in the middle. Per germline, CDR1 SQVTM and CDR2 ANQGSEA.